A single sample is the source of the 20 T cell receptor beta chains below, sequenced in a study of T cell repertoires in aging, cancer and after chemotherapy. A mixed TRB-A/B primer pool amplified rearranged TRB by multiplex touch-down PCR. TCRdb fed the multiplex PCR reads into MiXCR, producing one record per CDR3 protein. The table has about 11,000 distinct CDR3 sequences, 30% seen once. Amplification of TCR beta used genomic DNA extracted from peripheral blood. Sequenced material: blood. Receptors were obtained from a human donor in good health.

This clonotype has more than one count but fewer than ten. The chain is built from TRBV7-2 and TRBJ2-3, with 9 nucleotides matching TRBD2. Germline CDR1 SGHTA, CDR2 FQGNSA. This CDR3 has 14 residues. V lost 1 base and J lost 5; bases outside the gene matches: 1. This chain's CDR3 is CASSLVSGGDTQYF. For the CDR3, the DNA is TGTGCCAGCAGCTTAGTTAGCGGGGGAGATACGCAGTATTTT.

The table lists this clonotype with a few counts. V is TRBV7-2 and J is TRBJ2-3; 9 bases agree with TRBD2. Germline trimming cut 3 bases from V and 1 base from J; bases unmatched to any gene: 5. CDR3 length: 16 amino acids. The germline CDR1 and CDR2 sequences are SGHTA and FQGNSA. The CDR3 DNA sequence: TGTGCCAGCAGCTTTAGAGCGGGAGGCGGCACAGATACGCAGTATTTT. Translated, it gives CASSFRAGGGTDTQYF.

In DNA form, the CDR3 reads TGTGCCAGCAGCCAGAGCCCAGAGACCCAGTACTTC. Translation: CASSQSPETQYF. V gene TRBV6-1 combines with J gene TRBJ2-5; D gene ambiguous. The CDR3 has 12 amino acids. CDR1 MNHNS and CDR2 SASEGT come from the germline V gene. V shed 6 bases and J shed 4 bases, with 9 bases lying between them.

In this sample, this clonotype is medium-sized. CDR3 sequence: CRGGDRGAEGYTF. CDR3 in DNA: TGCCGAGGGGGGGACAGGGGCGCGGAGGGCTACACCTTC. V gene TRBV29-1 combines with J gene TRBJ1-2; 10 nucleotides match TRBD1. Germline values: CDR1 SQVTM, CDR2 ANQGSEA. The CDR3 totals 13 residues.

The chain uses TRBV6-2 or TRBV6-3 and TRBJ1-1; D might be TRBD1 (5 bases). This CDR3 comprises 15 residues. Trimming removed 2 bases from V and 5 bases from J, with 15 bases in between. Germline assignment: CDR1 MNHEY and CDR2 SVGEGT. The CDR3 reads CASSYPGRGRTEAFF. In nucleotides, the CDR3 is TGTGCCAGCAGTTACCCCGGGCGGGGGAGAACTGAAGCTTTCTTT.

Sample share makes this clonotype medium-sized. J is TRBJ2-7 and V is TRBV20-1, with D possibly matching TRBD2 (7 bases). The CDR3 extends over 14 amino acids. The germline V gene has CDR1 DFQATT and CDR2 SNEGSKA (reference sequence). Trimming left V 5 bases short and J 5 bases short, with 19 bases between. The CDR3 nucleotides read TGCAGTGCTCCCCACGGGGGCGGGAGTGACGAGCAGTACTTC. This translates into CSAPHGGGSDEQYF.

V is TRBV24-1 and J is TRBJ1-5; D unresolved. V shed 4 bases and J shed 1 base, with 10 bases lying between them. This CDR3 has 15 residues. The germline gives CDR1 KGHDR, CDR2 SFDVKD. The CDR3 nucleotides read TGTGCCACCAGTGACCAATCATCCAGCAATCAGCCCCAGCATTTT. Protein sequence: CATSDQSSSNQPQHF.

Judged by abundance, this clonotype is medium-sized (0.01 to 0.1%). The rearrangement uses TRBV7-2 and TRBJ2-3; D may be TRBD2 (6 bases). The V gene lost 3 bases and the J gene lost 3 bases, with 7 bases spanning the gap. From germline, CDR1 is SGHTA and CDR2 FQGNSA. This CDR3 contains 13 residues. The CDR3 DNA follows: TGTGCCAGCAGCTTTGGGACTACAGATACGCAGTATTTT. Its protein product is CASSFGTTDTQYF.

This clonotype was counted only a few times. The J gene is TRBJ1-2, the V gene TRBV12-3 or TRBV12-4; 7 bases are a match to TRBD1. With V trimmed by 6 bases and J by 14 bases, 12 bases remained unmatched. The CDR3 runs to 12 residues. The CDR3 DNA reads TGTGCCAGCAGGAGCGACGACAGGGCGTCAACCTTC. Its protein product is CASRSDDRASTF.

This clonotype was seen more than once but under ten times. V and J are TRBV7-2 and TRBJ2-7; 8 bases map to TRBD1. The CDR3 consists of 15 residues. Germline V CDR1 and CDR2: SGHTA, FQGNSA. V lost 1 base and J lost 1; bases outside the gene matches: 3. CDR3 protein: CASSLVRTGSYEQYF. The CDR3 nucleotides read TGTGCCAGCAGCTTAGTAAGGACAGGGTCCTACGAGCAGTACTTC.

This clonotype was seen once. This chain uses TRBV5-5 with TRBJ1-2; D may be TRBD1 (5 bases). The ends were cut back, 4 bases at V and 4 bases at J, with 11 bases in the middle. Germline-derived CDR1 and CDR2 are SGHKS and YYEKEE (reference sequence). The CDR3 consists of 13 residues. The CDR3 region has the DNA TGTGCCAGCAGCCATGGGGCTGTCTATGGCTACACCTTC. As protein: CASSHGAVYGYTF.

V gene TRBV6-5 combines with J gene TRBJ2-3; TRBD1 matches at 12 bases. The length of the CDR3 is 16 residues. Germline lookup yields CDR1 MNHEY and CDR2 SVGAGI. V trimming: 0 bases; J trimming: 5 bases; junction bases outside the gene matches: 3. CDR3 in amino acids: CASSYSRDRGRDTQYF. CDR3 DNA: TGTGCCAGCAGTTACTCGAGGGACAGGGGGCGAGATACGCAGTATTTT.

This clonotype was seen only a few times. The chain has TRBV20-1 and TRBJ1-6; 11 bases are shared with TRBD1. This CDR3 is built from 16 residues. CDR1 DFQATT and CDR2 SNEGSKA come from the germline V gene (reference sequence). V was pared by 1 base and J by 3 bases, with 2 bases of the junction left unmatched. The CDR3 DNA reads TGCAGTGCTAGAGGCGGGACAGGGGGCTATAATTCACCCCTCCACTTT. Its protein product is CSARGGTGGYNSPLHF.

This clonotype was picked up a small number of times. This chain joins TRBV12-3 or TRBV12-4 and TRBJ2-7, with 7 bases fitting TRBD1. CDR3 length equals 15 residues. V trimming: 3 bases; J trimming: 2 bases; junction bases outside the gene matches: 7. The CDR3 sequence: CASSLRRQGAYEQYF. As DNA, the CDR3 is TGTGCCAGCAGTTTGAGGCGGCAGGGGGCCTACGAGCAGTACTTC.

As concerns this clonotype: Its ends do not fully match the called genes, so a read error is possible. This chain connects TRBV5-4 to TRBJ2-1, with D possibly being TRBD1 (6 bases). CDR3 length: 14 residues. The germline gives CDR1 SGHNT, CDR2 YYREEE (reference sequence). The CDR3 nucleotides read TGCGCCAGCAGCTTGGGAGAGGTGGGGACAAGGCAGTTCTTC. Its protein product is CASSLGEVGTRQFF.

This clonotype has just a few counts. The chain carries TRBV27 and TRBJ2-2; 12 bases fit TRBD2. This CDR3 contains 19 residues. With 5 bases clipped from V and 2 bases from J, the junction kept 12 bases outside the gene matches. Per the germline V gene, CDR1 is MNHEY and CDR2 is SMNVEV (reference sequence). The CDR3 bases are TGTGCCAGCAGTCCACTGGCCCTAGCGGGGGGGTTTAACACCGGGGAGCTGTTTTTT. This codes for CASSPLALAGGFNTGELFF.

This clonotype appeared a few times. The rearrangement links TRBV12-3 or TRBV12-4 to TRBJ2-1; TRBD2 is a possible D gene (6 bases). V was cut by 5 bases and J by 10 bases, with 9 bases left in between. CDR3 length equals 11 residues. CDR3 protein: CASSPREEQFF. The DNA of the CDR3 is TGTGCCAGCAGTCCCCGGGAGGAGCAGTTCTTC.

This chain links TRBV7-2 with TRBJ2-7, with 8 bases that match TRBD2. V shed 1 base and J 7 bases; nucleotides not matched to a gene: 9. CDR3 length: 15 residues. The germline V gene has CDR1 SGHTA and CDR2 FQGNSA. The CDR3 bases are TGTGCCAGCAGCTTAGGTGGCGGGAGGAGGGGAGAGCAGTACTTC. Residues: CASSLGGGRRGEQYF.

This clonotype was found a few times. The genes are TRBV7-2 and TRBJ1-2; no reliable D call. The CDR3 sequence is 13 residues long. The V end was cut by 6 bases, the J end by 1 base, with 9 bases between. CDR1 is SGHTA, CDR2 FQGNSA, per germline. The CDR3 nucleotides read TGTGCCAGCAGGGAGACTATTAACTATGGCTACACCTTC. Its translation is CASRETINYGYTF.

This clonotype was counted between two and nine times. The J gene is TRBJ1-1, the V gene TRBV11-2; a weak D match, TRBD1 (6 bases). The CDR3 length is 14 residues. Trimming took 8 bases from V and 3 from J, leaving 16 bases between them. Per the germline V gene, CDR1 is SGHAT and CDR2 is FQNNGV. The CDR3: CASLRWGHDTEAFF. The CDR3 nucleotides read TGTGCCAGCCTCAGATGGGGGCACGACACTGAAGCTTTCTTT.